These T cell receptor beta chains were read from a single sample in a study of spatial heterogeneity in lung cancer. TCRdb ran MiXCR on the 5' RACE reads and lists one entry per CDR3 protein. The table records around 4,000 distinct CDR3 sequences, around 9% of them present only once. The specimen was lung tumor tissue, collected at surgery. These receptors all come from a male donor with early-stage non-small cell lung cancer. Each CDR3 is given with its conserved first and last residue. The D gene is left open where the match is weak. For some rows the clone size is stated as once, few or many, or as a class when expanded; others skip it.

J gene	D gene	clone size	V gene	CDR3 protein	CDR3 DNA
TRBJ2-5	NA	medium-sized	TRBV7-3	CASSLTQDGTQYF	TGTGCCAGCAGCTTAACCCAGGATGGGACCCAGTACTTC
TRBJ1-2	NA	medium-sized	TRBV6-6	CASGETEETGLLYGYTF	TGTGCCAGCGGGGAAACGGAGGAAACAGGGCTCCTTTATGGCTACACCTTC
TRBJ1-4	NA	medium-sized	TRBV27	CASSHTGGATNEKLFF	TGTGCCAGCAGCCACACGGGGGGTGCAACTAATGAAAAACTGTTTTTT
TRBJ2-5	NA	NA	TRBV6-6	CASSYDTGRETQYF	TGTGCCAGCAGTTACGATACGGGGCGGGAGACCCAGTACTTC
TRBJ2-5	NA	medium-sized	TRBV20-1	CSAPPGVNQETQYF	TGCAGTGCTCCTCCGGGGGTTAACCAAGAGACCCAGTACTTC
TRBJ2-5	NA	medium-sized	TRBV5-1	CASSLAIGRGQETQYF	TGCGCCAGCAGCTTGGCAATAGGTCGGGGGCAAGAGACCCAGTACTTC
TRBJ1-6	NA	NA	TRBV2	CASHRDIPYNSPLHF	TGTGCCAGTCACAGGGACATTCCCTATAATTCACCCCTCCACTTT
TRBJ1-2	NA	many	TRBV7-2	CASRRQINYGYTF	TGTGCCAGCAGGCGACAGATAAACTATGGCTACACCTTC
TRBJ2-5	NA	medium-sized	TRBV29-1	CSVALIGAETQYF	TGCAGCGTGGCCCTTATCGGGGCAGAGACCCAGTACTTC
TRBJ2-5	TRBD2	large	TRBV28	CASSPRLAGGGETQYF	TGTGCCAGCAGTCCGAGACTAGCGGGGGGCGGGGAGACCCAGTACTTC
TRBJ2-2	TRBD1	large	TRBV6-2/TRBV6-3	CASRPPGQGAGELFF	TGTGCCAGCAGACCACCGGGACAGGGGGCCGGGGAGCTGTTTTTT
TRBJ1-5	TRBD1	many	TRBV20-1	CSARVRPGQGPKGQPQHF	TGCAGTGCTAGAGTCCGACCGGGACAGGGGCCCAAGGGGCAGCCCCAGCATTTT
TRBJ2-7	NA	medium-sized	TRBV5-4	CASSTYRAADYEQYF	TGTGCCAGCAGCACCTACAGGGCCGCTGACTACGAGCAGTACTTC
TRBJ2-7	NA	medium-sized	TRBV10-3	CAISPTGGHYEQYF	TGTGCCATCAGCCCGACAGGCGGACACTACGAGCAGTACTTC
TRBJ2-2	NA	medium-sized	TRBV12-3/TRBV12-4	CASSPSSAGELFF	TGTGCCAGCAGTCCCTCGTCGGCCGGGGAGCTGTTTTTT
TRBJ2-1	NA	medium-sized	TRBV28	CASSLPGFVQEQFF	TGTGCCAGCAGTTTGCCCGGTTTCGTTCAGGAGCAGTTCTTC
TRBJ2-7	NA	medium-sized	TRBV10-2	CASCDASNSYEQYF	TGCGCCAGCTGTGACGCCTCCAACTCCTACGAGCAGTACTTC
TRBJ2-1	TRBD2	many	TRBV14	CASSLSGRGRVGEQFF	TGTGCCAGCAGTCTTAGCGGGAGAGGCCGTGTAGGTGAGCAGTTCTTC
TRBJ2-6	NA	many	TRBV4-3	CASSLAGPGRASGANVLTF	TGCGCCAGCAGCCTAGCAGGACCGGGACGCGCCTCTGGGGCCAACGTCCTGACTTTC
TRBJ1-2	TRBD1	medium-sized	TRBV5-1	CASSLQGANGYTF	TGCGCCAGCAGCTTACAGGGGGCGAATGGCTACACCTTC
TRBJ2-7	TRBD2	many	TRBV2	CAVLAGLDEQYF	TGTGCCGTCCTAGCGGGACTCGACGAGCAGTACTTC
TRBJ2-3	NA	many	TRBV6-5	CASSYSNRGGLSTDTQYF	TGTGCCAGCAGTTACTCGAACCGGGGAGGACTAAGCACAGATACGCAGTATTTT
TRBJ1-2	NA	medium-sized	TRBV4-1	CASSASAGQYGYTF	TGCGCCAGCAGCGCCTCCGCAGGGCAGTATGGCTACACCTTC
TRBJ2-2	NA	medium-sized	TRBV28	CASSSPPGELFF	TGTGCCAGCAGTTCGCCCCCCGGGGAGCTGTTTTTT
TRBJ1-1	NA	medium-sized	TRBV12-3/TRBV12-4	CASTRFGPNTEAFF	TGTGCCAGCACCCGGTTTGGCCCGAACACTGAAGCTTTCTTT
TRBJ2-3	NA	medium-sized	TRBV3-1	CASSNRDHTDTQYF	TGTGCCAGCAGCAACCGGGACCACACAGATACGCAGTATTTT
TRBJ2-2	TRBD2	medium-sized	TRBV2	CASRNQRSGSEANTGELFF	TGTGCCAGCAGGAACCAAAGGAGCGGGAGTGAGGCGAACACCGGGGAGCTGTTTTTT
TRBJ1-6	TRBD1	medium-sized	TRBV7-2	CASSKETGVGSPLHF	TGTGCCAGCAGCAAGGAGACAGGGGTAGGATCACCCCTCCACTTT
TRBJ2-5	NA	medium-sized	TRBV5-1	CASSLGATRGETQYF	TGCGCCAGCAGCTTGGGGGCAACCCGGGGAGAGACCCAGTACTTC
TRBJ1-5	NA	medium-sized	TRBV12-3/TRBV12-4	CASSLEGGNQPQHF	TGTGCCAGCAGTTTGGAAGGAGGGAATCAGCCCCAGCATTTT
TRBJ2-7	NA	many	TRBV5-4	CASSLITSYEQYF	TGTGCCAGCAGCTTGATAACCTCCTACGAGCAGTACTTC
TRBJ2-2	NA	NA	TRBV28	CASSSTILAPGTGELFF	TGTGCCAGCAGCTCGACCATCCTAGCCCCTGGCACCGGGGAGCTGTTTTTT
TRBJ2-3	TRBD2	medium-sized	TRBV5-1	CASSLRLAGPTDTQYF	TGCGCCAGCAGCCTACGACTAGCGGGGCCTACAGATACGCAGTATTTT
TRBJ2-2	NA	NA	TRBV7-3	CASSLLPSNTGELFF	TGTGCCAGCAGCCTGCTCCCGAGCAACACCGGGGAGCTGTTTTTT
TRBJ2-3	TRBD2	medium-sized	TRBV5-1	CASSSSGGEDTQYF	TGCGCCAGCAGCTCCAGCGGGGGCGAGGATACGCAGTATTTT
TRBJ1-1	NA	NA	TRBV20-1	CSASTPQNTEAFF	TGCAGTGCTAGTACCCCTCAGAACACTGAAGCTTTCTTT
TRBJ2-7	NA	many	TRBV7-9	CASSLGGVAPSQYF	TGTGCCAGCAGCTTAGGCGGGGTCGCCCCTTCGCAGTACTTC
TRBJ2-1	TRBD2	once	TRBV12-3/TRBV12-4	CASYTNGGTRQFF	TGTGCCAGCTACACCAACGGGGGGACTCGGCAGTTCTTC
TRBJ1-3	NA	few	TRBV29-1	CSVEGRGNTIYF	TGCAGCGTTGAGGGCAGGGGAAACACCATATATTTT
TRBJ2-1	TRBD2	medium-sized	TRBV12-3/TRBV12-4	CASTGGSSYNEQFF	TGTGCCAGCACCGGGGGGAGCTCCTACAATGAGCAGTTCTTC
TRBJ1-5	NA	many	TRBV20-1	CSATTLSGTPSNQPQHF	TGCAGTGCTACCACCCTCTCCGGGACACCAAGCAATCAGCCCCAGCATTTT
TRBJ2-7	NA	many	TRBV27	CASSLIGGPYEQYF	TGTGCCAGCAGTTTAATCGGGGGGCCTTACGAGCAGTACTTC
TRBJ1-2	NA	medium-sized	TRBV28	CASSFGRYGYTF	TGTGCCAGCAGTTTCGGGCGTTATGGCTACACCTTC
TRBJ2-7	TRBD2	many	TRBV5-4	CASSEKLLAGDYYEQYF	TGTGCCAGCAGCGAAAAACTACTAGCGGGAGATTACTACGAGCAGTACTTC
TRBJ2-1	NA	few	TRBV3-1	CASSRSGESNEQFF	TGTGCCAGCAGCCGCTCTGGTGAATCCAATGAGCAGTTCTTC
TRBJ2-3	NA	medium-sized	TRBV11-2	CASSLIRGRGPDTQYF	TGTGCCAGCAGCTTAATTAGGGGACGGGGCCCAGATACGCAGTATTTT
TRBJ2-2	NA	medium-sized	TRBV9	CASSVAGGTGELFF	TGTGCCAGCAGCGTCGCTGGGGGGACCGGGGAGCTGTTTTTT
TRBJ2-7	TRBD1	NA	TRBV11-2	CASSEGTGVGYEQYF	TGTGCCAGCAGCGAAGGGACAGGGGTTGGCTACGAGCAGTACTTC
TRBJ2-7	NA	medium-sized	TRBV12-3/TRBV12-4	CASSWTAAEQYF	TGTGCCAGCAGCTGGACCGCGGCCGAGCAGTACTTC
TRBJ1-3	NA	many	TRBV5-1	CASSFSPSGNTIYF	TGCGCCAGCAGCTTTTCCCCCTCTGGAAACACCATATATTTT
TRBJ1-1	NA	medium-sized	TRBV12-3/TRBV12-4	CASSSSGTEAFF	TGTGCCAGCAGTTCCTCAGGGACTGAAGCTTTCTTT
TRBJ1-2	TRBD1	medium-sized	TRBV10-3	CASGQGYGYTF	TGTGCCTCGGGACAGGGATATGGCTACACCTTC
TRBJ1-5	NA	many	TRBV19	CASSILISNQPQHF	TGTGCCAGTAGTATTCTGATTAGCAATCAGCCCCAGCATTTT
TRBJ2-2	NA	medium-sized	TRBV28	CASSSWTDTGELFF	TGTGCCAGCAGTTCGTGGACTGACACCGGGGAGCTGTTTTTT
TRBJ1-1	NA	NA	TRBV27	CASSSGLVTEAFF	TGTGCCAGCAGTTCAGGGTTGGTCACTGAAGCTTTCTTT